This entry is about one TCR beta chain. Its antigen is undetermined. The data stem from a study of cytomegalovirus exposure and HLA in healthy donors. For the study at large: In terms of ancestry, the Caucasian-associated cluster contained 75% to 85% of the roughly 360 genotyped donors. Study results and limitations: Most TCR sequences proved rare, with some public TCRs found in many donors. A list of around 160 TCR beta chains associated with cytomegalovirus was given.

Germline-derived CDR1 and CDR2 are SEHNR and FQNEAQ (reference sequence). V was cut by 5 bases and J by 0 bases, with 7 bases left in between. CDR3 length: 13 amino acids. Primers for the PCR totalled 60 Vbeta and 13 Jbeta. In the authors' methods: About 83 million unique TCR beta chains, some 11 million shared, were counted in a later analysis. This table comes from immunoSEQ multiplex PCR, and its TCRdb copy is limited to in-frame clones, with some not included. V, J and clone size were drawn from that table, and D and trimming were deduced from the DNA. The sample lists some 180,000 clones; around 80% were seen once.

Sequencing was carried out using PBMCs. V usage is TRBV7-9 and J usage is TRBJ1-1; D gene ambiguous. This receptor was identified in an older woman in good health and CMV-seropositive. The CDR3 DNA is TGTGCCAGCAGCCCCTCCCTGAACACTGAAGCTTTCTTT. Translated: CASSPSLNTEAFF.